The 28 T cell receptor beta chains presented below share a single source sample, sequenced in a study of shared clonotypes between healthy human individuals. The method was immunoSEQ multiplex PCR; TCRdb's version includes in-frame clones alone and lacks a portion of them. This table has some 1,100,000 clones, approximately 80% appearing once. Input material: memory CD4+ T cells from PBMCs. The subset denotes: CD45RA-negative fraction. The receptors here all came from a man between 18 and 29 years old in good health. Some clones in this sample may be carry-over from other donors' samples.

As regards this clone: Other nucleotide sequences in the sample specify the same CDR3. The V and J genes are TRBV18 and TRBJ2-5; the D is unclear. The V gene's germline CDR1 is KGHSH and CDR2 LQKENI. V lost 3 bases and J 1 base, leaving 6 bases between the germline ends. The CDR3 is 13 amino acids. The CDR3 DNA reads TGTGCCAGCTCACCTCTCGCCCAAGAGACCCAGTACTTC. Translating it yields CASSPLAQETQYF. The whole variable domain, remainder taken from reference TRBV18 and TRBJ2-5, is NAGVMQNPRHLVRRRGQEARLRCSPMKGHSHVYWYRQLPEEGLKFMVYLQKENIIDESGMPKERFSAEFPKEGPSILRIQQVVRGDSAAYFCASSPLAQETQYFGPGTRLLVL.

The J gene is TRBJ2-2, the V gene TRBV6-1; D ambiguous. The CDR3 length is 14 residues. The V end lost 3 bases, the J end lost 4 bases, and 9 bases lay between the germline ends. Germline CDR1 reads MNHNS; CDR2 reads SASEGT. CDR3 amino acids: CASSDSTVTGELFF. The CDR3 nucleotides are TGTGCCAGCAGTGACTCAACGGTCACCGGGGAGCTGTTTTTT.

This chain uses TRBV10-1 with TRBJ2-3, with D maybe TRBD1 (5 bases). V lost 5 bases to trimming and J lost 6 bases, with 12 bases between them. Germline V gene sequence: CDR1 WNHNN, CDR2 SYGVQD (reference sequence). CDR3 size: 13 residues. The CDR3 bases are TGCGCCAGCAGTCTTCAGGGCCAGGATACGCAGTATTTT. As protein: CASSLQGQDTQYF.

The V gene is TRBV28, the J gene TRBJ2-7; D perhaps matches TRBD1 (5 bases). Trimming removed 2 bases from V and 5 bases from J, with 16 bases in between. This CDR3 has 15 amino acids. Germline lookup yields CDR1 MDHEN and CDR2 SYDVKM. The CDR3 sequence: CASSLSPQGMDEQYF. The CDR3 nucleotides are TGTGCCAGCAGTTTAAGTCCCCAGGGAATGGACGAGCAGTACTTC. The variable domain in full, completed from reference TRBV28 and TRBJ2-7, reads DVKVTQSSRYLVKRTGEKVFLECVQDMDHENMFWYRQDPGLGLRLIYFSYDVKMKEKGDIPEGYSVSREKKERFSLILESASTNQTSMYLCASSLSPQGMDEQYFGPGTRLTVT.

The V call is TRBV7-9, the J call TRBJ2-6, with no clear D. This CDR3 is built from 14 residues. Germline CDR1 and CDR2: SEHNR and FQNEAQ (reference sequence). Deletions cut 5 bases from V and 3 bases from J, with 8 bases between. The chain's CDR3 is CASSRSGGANVLTF. The CDR3 DNA sequence: TGTGCCAGCAGCCGCTCTGGTGGGGCCAACGTCCTGACTTTC.

V is TRBV5-1 and J is TRBJ1-1; TRBD1 is a possible D gene (6 bases). V lost 4 bases and J lost 1, with 11 bases in between. The CDR3 loop spans 14 amino acids. Germline assignment: CDR1 SGHRS and CDR2 YFSETQ. CDR3 residues: CASSVTGGNTEAFF. Written as DNA, the CDR3 is TGCGCCAGCAGCGTGACAGGTGGGAACACTGAAGCTTTCTTT.

The CDR3 sequence is CASSQNQNQPQHF. Here the CDR3 DNA reads TGTGCCAGCAGCCAAAATCAGAACCAGCCCCAGCATTTT. The rearrangement joins TRBV14 to TRBJ1-5, with D hard to call. Looked up from germline, CDR1 is SGHDN and CDR2 is FVKESK. This CDR3 comprises 13 residues. Trimming stripped 2 bases from V and 7 bases from J, with 9 bases between.

The rearrangement uses TRBV27 and TRBJ1-1; no definite D call. The CDR3 has 13 amino acids. Trimming cost V 6 bases and J 0 bases, with 8 bases left between them. Germline V lookup: CDR1 MNHEY, CDR2 SMNVEV (reference sequence). CDR3 in DNA: TGTGCCAGCAGGGGCACAGTGAACACTGAAGCTTTCTTT. It translates to CASRGTVNTEAFF.

This clone was picked up one time. The chain combines TRBV4-1 with TRBJ2-1; TRBD2 aligns across 7 bases. This CDR3 is 16 amino acids long. Looked up from germline, CDR1 is MGHRA and CDR2 is YSYEKL. Trimming cost V 4 bases and J 4 bases; bases outside gene matches: 10. The CDR3 region is CASSPRGLAAYNEQFF. The CDR3 bases are TGCGCCAGCAGCCCCCGAGGGCTAGCGGCTTACAATGAGCAGTTCTTC.

The chain carries TRBV11-2 and TRBJ2-5; unclear D gene. V shed 5 bases and J shed 4 bases, with 8 bases lying between them. Looked up from germline, CDR1 is SGHAT and CDR2 is FQNNGV. This CDR3 is built from 12 residues. The CDR3 DNA sequence: TGTGCCAGCAGCCCTTGGGGAGAGACCCAGTACTTC. It encodes CASSPWGETQYF.

The CDR3 DNA sequence: TGTGCCAGCAGTGAGAGGTTGACGGGGGGCTACACCTTC. It is translated as CASSERLTGGYTF. The chain uses TRBV2 and TRBJ1-2; D not resolved. This CDR3 has 13 residues. Germline V gene sequence: CDR1 SNHLY, CDR2 FYNNEI. The V end was cut by 3 bases, the J end by 8 bases, with 13 bases between.

This rearrangement joins TRBV7-3 to TRBJ2-1; TRBD1 is a possible D gene (6 bases). V was pared by 5 bases and J by 6 bases, with 17 bases between. This CDR3 has 15 residues. Germline CDR1 is SGHTA and CDR2 is FQGTGA. For the CDR3, the DNA is TGTGCCAGCAGCCCGGGACAAACTACAGGCAATGAGCAGTTCTTC. As protein: CASSPGQTTGNEQFF. Full variable domain (missing parts from reference TRBV7-3 and TRBJ2-1): GAGVSQTPSNKVTEKGKYVELRCDPISGHTALYWYRQSLGQGPEFLIYFQGTGAADDSGLPNDRFFAVRPEGSVSTLKIQRTERGDSAVYLCASSPGQTTGNEQFFGPGTRLTVL.

The chain couples TRBV5-1 to TRBJ1-5, with a tentative D call TRBD1 (5 bases). This CDR3 contains 14 residues. Trimming shortened V by 0 bases and J by 6 bases, and 10 bases separated the two germline ends. Germline V gene lookup returns CDR1 SGHRS and CDR2 YFSETQ. CDR3 DNA: TGCGCCAGCAGCTTGGCGGGGGACGGTCAGCCCCAGCATTTT. Translating gives CASSLAGDGQPQHF.

This clone has only a few counts. V gene TRBV9 combines with J gene TRBJ2-3, with D perhaps assigned TRBD1 or TRBD2 (6 bases each). V lost 6 bases, J lost 3 bases, and 20 bases lay in between. Germline CDR1 SGDLS, CDR2 YYNGEE. This CDR3 comprises 16 residues. Here the CDR3 DNA reads TGTGCCAGCACCTGGGGTACAGGGCGGGAAACAGATACGCAGTATTTT. Amino acids: CASTWGTGRETDTQYF.

The V and J genes are TRBV7-3 and TRBJ1-2, with D possibly matching TRBD1 (5 bases). V lost 5 bases and J lost 2, with 9 bases in between. The length of the CDR3 is 13 residues. Germline CDR1 SGHTA, CDR2 FQGTGA. The CDR3 bases are TGTGCCAGCAGCACAACAGGAAACTATGGCTACACCTTC. This sequence encodes CASSTTGNYGYTF. The complete variable domain, with remaining parts taken from reference TRBV7-3 and TRBJ1-2, reads GAGVSQTPSNKVTEKGKYVELRCDPISGHTALYWYRQSLGQGPEFLIYFQGTGAADDSGLPNDRFFAVRPEGSVSTLKIQRTERGDSAVYLCASSTTGNYGYTFGSGTRLTVV.

The table lists this clone with a few counts. The chain couples TRBV29-1 to TRBJ1-1, with D uncertain. CDR1 is SQVTM, CDR2 ANQGSEA, per germline. Between the trimmed V and J ends, which lost 5 bases and 4 bases, there was a span of 14 bases. This CDR3 is 13 amino acids long. The CDR3 loop reads CSVSGPRPTEAFF. The CDR3 nucleotides read TGCAGCGTTAGTGGGCCCCGACCCACTGAAGCTTTCTTT.

This chain uses TRBV19 with TRBJ1-2; 9 nucleotides match TRBD1. This CDR3 has 12 amino acids. In germline, CDR1 is LNHDA, CDR2 SQIVND (reference sequence). V shed 11 bases and J 8 bases; nucleotides not matched to a gene: 9. As DNA, the CDR3 is TGTGCCCGGGACAGGGAAATGTGGGGCTACACCTTC. Protein sequence: CARDREMWGYTF.

This clone was seen once. This chain links TRBV5-1 with TRBJ2-1; possibly TRBD1 for D (5 bases). Germline V gene sequence: CDR1 SGHRS, CDR2 YFSETQ. Trimming shortened V by 3 bases and J by 7 bases, and 14 bases separated the two germline ends. This CDR3 is 14 amino acids long. Written as DNA, the CDR3 is TGCGCCAGCAGCTCCCCTGACAGACGTAATGAGCAGTTCTTC. It is translated as CASSSPDRRNEQFF.

The genes are TRBV11-2 and TRBJ1-1; D not certain. This CDR3 is built from 13 residues. V gave up 3 bases and J gave up 5 bases, with 10 bases separating them. Germline CDR1 is SGHAT and CDR2 is FQNNGV. In nucleotides, the CDR3 is TGTGCCAGCAGCTTGGGGTATCTGACTGAAGCTTTCTTT. Amino acid sequence: CASSLGYLTEAFF. The full variable domain, with the rest looked up from reference TRBV11-2 and TRBJ1-1, is EAGVAQSPRYKIIEKRQSVAFWCNPISGHATLYWYQQILGQGPKLLIQFQNNGVVDDSQLPKDRFSAERLKGVDSTLKIQPAKLEDSAVYLCASSLGYLTEAFFGQGTRLTVV.

This rearrangement joins TRBV15 to TRBJ2-1, with D perhaps being TRBD1 or TRBD2 (6 bases each). V lost 0 bases and J lost 12, with 12 bases in between. CDR1 and CDR2 from the germline V gene are LNHNV and YYDKDF (reference sequence). The CDR3 is 13 amino acids. In DNA form, the CDR3 reads TGTGCCACCAGCAGAGAGGAAGGGGGAGGGCAGTTCTTC. This sequence encodes CATSREEGGGQFF. Full variable domain (outside the CDR3, taken from reference TRBV15 and TRBJ2-1): DAMVIQNPRYQVTQFGKPVTLSCSQTLNHNVMYWYQQKSSQAPKLLFHYYDKDFNNEADTPDNFQSRRPNTSFCFLDIRSPGLGDTAMYLCATSREEGGGQFFGPGTRLTVL.

The table lists this clone with a few counts. The V gene is TRBV28, the J gene TRBJ2-4, with unresolved D. V shed 3 bases and J shed 0 bases, with 9 bases lying between them. Per germline, CDR1 MDHEN and CDR2 SYDVKM. The CDR3 length is 15 residues. The CDR3 sequence is CASSFRRIAKNIQYF. The CDR3 region has the DNA TGTGCCAGCAGTTTTAGAAGGATAGCCAAAAACATTCAGTACTTC.

The chain recombines TRBV27 with TRBJ2-7, with TRBD1 matching over 12 bases. Germline CDR1 and CDR2: MNHEY and SMNVEV (reference sequence). The CDR3 has 16 residues. The V segment lost 0 bases and the J segment 6 bases; nucleotides outside the gene matches: 6. The chain's CDR3 is CASSLSGQGARSEQYF. For the CDR3, the DNA is TGTGCCAGCAGTTTATCGGGACAGGGGGCTCGAAGCGAGCAGTACTTC.

The rearrangement links TRBV7-2 to TRBJ1-3; TRBD1 might be the D (5 bases). Germline assignment: CDR1 SGHTA and CDR2 FQGNSA. Deletions cut 0 bases from V and 0 bases from J, with 15 bases between. This CDR3 is built from 18 residues. The CDR3 coding sequence is TGTGCCAGCAGCTTAGCGTCTCGGGGGGGAAGCTCTGGAAACACCATATATTTT. As protein: CASSLASRGGSSGNTIYF.

The genes are TRBV18 and TRBJ2-1; 7 bases map to TRBD2. This CDR3 comprises 14 residues. Trimming removed 3 bases from V and 3 bases from J; junction bases left unmatched: 2. The germline V gene encodes CDR1 KGHSH and CDR2 LQKENI. Here the CDR3 reads CASSPQRDYNEQFF. The CDR3 nucleotides are TGTGCCAGCTCACCGCAGCGGGACTACAATGAGCAGTTCTTC.

This CDR3 is CASSLDKGFRETQYF. The CDR3 DNA is TGTGCCAGCTCACTCGATAAGGGTTTTCGGGAGACCCAGTACTTC. This chain connects TRBV18 to TRBJ2-5; D is undetermined. CDR1 is KGHSH and CDR2 is LQKENI in the germline V gene. The CDR3 sequence is 15 residues long. V lost 4 bases to trimming and J lost 5 bases, with 17 bases between them.

The chain carries TRBV28 and TRBJ2-7, with TRBD2 matching 8 bases. The CDR3 is 17 amino acids. The V gene end was trimmed by 6 bases and the J gene end by 0 bases; junction bases not matched to a gene: 13. From germline, CDR1 is MDHEN and CDR2 SYDVKM. The CDR3 loop is CASRYTPGGGRSYEQYF. The DNA for the CDR3 is TGTGCCAGCAGATATACCCCCGGGGGGGGACGCTCCTACGAGCAGTACTTC.

V gene TRBV6-6 combines with J gene TRBJ1-1, with unresolved D. This CDR3 spans 14 amino acids. Trimming took off 7 bases at V and 4 bases at J, with 16 bases between the two ends. CDR1 and CDR2 from the germline V gene are MNHNY and SVGAGI (reference sequence). CDR3 DNA sequence: TGTGCCAGCAAAGGTTCAGCCTGGGGCACTGAAGCTTTCTTT. This sequence encodes CASKGSAWGTEAFF.

The chain is built from TRBV7-9 and TRBJ2-3, with D tentatively TRBD1 (6 bases). The CDR3 covers 16 residues. Trimming removed 2 bases at V and 0 bases at J, with 12 bases between. Germline CDR1 reads SEHNR; CDR2 reads FQNEAQ (reference sequence). CDR3 sequence (DNA): TGTGCCAGCAGCTTAAGGTCAGGGGCTAGCACAGATACGCAGTATTTT. The encoded protein is CASSLRSGASTDTQYF.